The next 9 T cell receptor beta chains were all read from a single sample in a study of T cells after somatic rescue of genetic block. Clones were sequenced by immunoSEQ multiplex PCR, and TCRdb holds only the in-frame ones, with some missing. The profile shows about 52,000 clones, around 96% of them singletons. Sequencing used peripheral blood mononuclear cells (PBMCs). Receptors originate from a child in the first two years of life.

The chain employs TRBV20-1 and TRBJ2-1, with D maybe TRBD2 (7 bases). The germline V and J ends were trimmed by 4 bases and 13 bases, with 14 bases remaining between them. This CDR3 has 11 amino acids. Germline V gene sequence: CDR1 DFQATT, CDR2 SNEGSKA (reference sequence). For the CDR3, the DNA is TGCAGTGCTACCAGGTCGGGGGGCCAGTTCTTC. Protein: CSATRSGGQFF.

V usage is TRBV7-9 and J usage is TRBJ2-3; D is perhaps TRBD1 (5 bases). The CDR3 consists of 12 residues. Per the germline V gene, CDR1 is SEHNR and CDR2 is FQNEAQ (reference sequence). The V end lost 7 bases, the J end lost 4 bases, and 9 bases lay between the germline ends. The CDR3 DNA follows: TGTGCCAGCACCCTAGGGGCAGATACGCAGTATTTT. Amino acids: CASTLGADTQYF.

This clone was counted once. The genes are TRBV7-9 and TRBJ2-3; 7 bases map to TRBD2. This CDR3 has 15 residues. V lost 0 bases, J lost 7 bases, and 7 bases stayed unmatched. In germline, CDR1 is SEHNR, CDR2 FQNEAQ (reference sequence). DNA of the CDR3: TGTGCCAGCAGCTTAGCGGGAGGGAGGACAAATACGCAGTATTTT. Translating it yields CASSLAGGRTNTQYF.

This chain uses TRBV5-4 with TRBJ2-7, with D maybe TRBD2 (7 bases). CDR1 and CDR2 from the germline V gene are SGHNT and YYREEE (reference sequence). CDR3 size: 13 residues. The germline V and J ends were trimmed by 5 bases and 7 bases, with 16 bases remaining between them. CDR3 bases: TGTGCCAGCAGTTCCTCGGGGGGCTGGGAGCAGTACTTC. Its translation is CASSSSGGWEQYF. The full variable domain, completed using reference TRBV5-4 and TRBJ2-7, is ETGVTQSPTHLIKTRGQQVTLRCSSQSGHNTVSWYQQALGQGPQFIFQYYREEENGRGNFPPRFSGLQFPNYSSELNVNALELDDSALYLCASSSSGGWEQYFGPGTRLTVT.

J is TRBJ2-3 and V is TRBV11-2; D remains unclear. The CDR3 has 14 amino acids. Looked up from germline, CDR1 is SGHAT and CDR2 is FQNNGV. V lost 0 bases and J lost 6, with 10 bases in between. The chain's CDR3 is CASSLDQDGDTQYF. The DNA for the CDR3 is TGTGCCAGCAGCTTAGATCAGGACGGCGATACGCAGTATTTT.

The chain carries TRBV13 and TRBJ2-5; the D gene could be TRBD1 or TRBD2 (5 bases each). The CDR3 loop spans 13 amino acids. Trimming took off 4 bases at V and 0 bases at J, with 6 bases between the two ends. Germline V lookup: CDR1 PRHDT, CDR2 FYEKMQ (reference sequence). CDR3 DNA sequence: TGTGCCAGCAGCTCGGGACACCAAGAGACCCAGTACTTC. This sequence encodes CASSSGHQETQYF.

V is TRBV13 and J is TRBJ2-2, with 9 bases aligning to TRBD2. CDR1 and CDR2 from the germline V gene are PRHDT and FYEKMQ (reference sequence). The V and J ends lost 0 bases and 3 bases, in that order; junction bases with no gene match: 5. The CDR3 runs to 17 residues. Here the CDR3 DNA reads TGTGCCAGCAGCTTAGGCCTGGCGGGAGGGGACACCGGGGAGCTGTTTTTT. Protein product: CASSLGLAGGDTGELFF.

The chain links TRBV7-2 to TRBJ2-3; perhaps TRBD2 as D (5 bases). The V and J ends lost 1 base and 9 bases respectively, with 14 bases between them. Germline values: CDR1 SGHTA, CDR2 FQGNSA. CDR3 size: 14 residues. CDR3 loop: CASSLEPSRYTQYF. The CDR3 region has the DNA TGTGCCAGCAGCTTAGAGCCTAGCAGATACACGCAGTATTTT.

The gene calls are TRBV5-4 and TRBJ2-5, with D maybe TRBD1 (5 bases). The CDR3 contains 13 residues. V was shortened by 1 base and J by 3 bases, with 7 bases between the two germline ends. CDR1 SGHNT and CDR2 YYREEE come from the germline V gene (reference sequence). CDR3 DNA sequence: TGTGCCAGCAGCTTGCTCAGGGAAGAGACCCAGTACTTC. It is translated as CASSLLREETQYF. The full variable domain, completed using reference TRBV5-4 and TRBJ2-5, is ETGVTQSPTHLIKTRGQQVTLRCSSQSGHNTVSWYQQALGQGPQFIFQYYREEENGRGNFPPRFSGLQFPNYSSELNVNALELDDSALYLCASSLLREETQYFGPGTRLLVL.